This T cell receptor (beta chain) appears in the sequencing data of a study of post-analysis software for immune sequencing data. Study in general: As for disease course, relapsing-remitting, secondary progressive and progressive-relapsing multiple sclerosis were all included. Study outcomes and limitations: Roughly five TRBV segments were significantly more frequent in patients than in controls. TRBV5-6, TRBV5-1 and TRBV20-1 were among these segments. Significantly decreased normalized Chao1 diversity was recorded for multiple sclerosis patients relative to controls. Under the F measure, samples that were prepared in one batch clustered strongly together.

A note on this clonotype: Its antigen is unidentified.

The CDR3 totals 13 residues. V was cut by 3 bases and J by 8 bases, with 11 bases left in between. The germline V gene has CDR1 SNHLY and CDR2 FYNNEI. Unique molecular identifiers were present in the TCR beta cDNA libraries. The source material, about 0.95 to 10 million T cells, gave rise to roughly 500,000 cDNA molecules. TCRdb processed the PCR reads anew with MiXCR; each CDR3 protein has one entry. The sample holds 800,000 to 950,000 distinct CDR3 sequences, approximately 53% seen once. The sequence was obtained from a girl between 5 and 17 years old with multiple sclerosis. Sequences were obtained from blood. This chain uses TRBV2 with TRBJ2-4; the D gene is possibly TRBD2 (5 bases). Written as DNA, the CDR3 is TGTGCCAGCAGTGAGGGTCACGGGGACATTCAGTACTTC. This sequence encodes CASSEGHGDIQYF.